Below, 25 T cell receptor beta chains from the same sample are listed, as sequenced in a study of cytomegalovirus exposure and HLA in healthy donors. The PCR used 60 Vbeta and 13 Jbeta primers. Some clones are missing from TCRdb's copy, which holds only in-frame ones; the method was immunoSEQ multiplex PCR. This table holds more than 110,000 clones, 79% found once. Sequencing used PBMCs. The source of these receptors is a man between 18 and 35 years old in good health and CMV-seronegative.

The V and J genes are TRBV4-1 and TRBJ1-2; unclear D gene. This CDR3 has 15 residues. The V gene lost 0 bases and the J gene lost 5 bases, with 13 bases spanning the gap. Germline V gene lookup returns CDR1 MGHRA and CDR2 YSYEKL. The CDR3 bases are TGCGCCAGCAGCCAAGAAGAGGGTTTGAGGTATGGCTACACCTTC. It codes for CASSQEEGLRYGYTF.

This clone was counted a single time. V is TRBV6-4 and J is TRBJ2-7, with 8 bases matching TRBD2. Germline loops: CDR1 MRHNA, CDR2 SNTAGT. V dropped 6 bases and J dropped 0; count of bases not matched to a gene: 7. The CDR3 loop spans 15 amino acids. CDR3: CASSVTSGPSYEQYF. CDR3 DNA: TGTGCCAGCAGCGTAACTAGCGGACCCTCCTACGAGCAGTACTTC.

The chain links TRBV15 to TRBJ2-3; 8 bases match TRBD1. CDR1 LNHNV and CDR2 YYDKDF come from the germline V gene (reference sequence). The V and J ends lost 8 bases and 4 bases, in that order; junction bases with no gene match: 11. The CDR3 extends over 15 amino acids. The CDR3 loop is CATEVGQGAADTQYF. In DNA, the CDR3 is TGTGCCACCGAAGTGGGTCAGGGGGCGGCAGATACGCAGTATTTT.

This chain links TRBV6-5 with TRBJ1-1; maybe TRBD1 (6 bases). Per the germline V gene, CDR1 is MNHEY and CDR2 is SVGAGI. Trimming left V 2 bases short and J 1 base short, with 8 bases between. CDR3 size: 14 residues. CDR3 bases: TGTGCCAGCAGTTACACACAGGGGAACACTGAAGCTTTCTTT. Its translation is CASSYTQGNTEAFF.

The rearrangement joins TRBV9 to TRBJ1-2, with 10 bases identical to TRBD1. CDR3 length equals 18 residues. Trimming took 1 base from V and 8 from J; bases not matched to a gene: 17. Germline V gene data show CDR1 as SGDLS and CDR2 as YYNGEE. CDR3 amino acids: CASSVFPLSYDRGQGYTF. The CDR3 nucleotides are TGTGCCAGCAGCGTATTTCCCCTCAGCTATGACAGGGGGCAGGGCTACACCTTC.

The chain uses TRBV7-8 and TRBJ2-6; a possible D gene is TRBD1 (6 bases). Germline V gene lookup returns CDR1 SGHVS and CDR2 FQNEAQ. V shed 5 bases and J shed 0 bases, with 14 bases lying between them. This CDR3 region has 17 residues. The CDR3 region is CASSADRRPSGANVLTF. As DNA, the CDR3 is TGTGCCAGCAGCGCCGACAGGAGACCCTCTGGGGCCAACGTCCTGACTTTC.

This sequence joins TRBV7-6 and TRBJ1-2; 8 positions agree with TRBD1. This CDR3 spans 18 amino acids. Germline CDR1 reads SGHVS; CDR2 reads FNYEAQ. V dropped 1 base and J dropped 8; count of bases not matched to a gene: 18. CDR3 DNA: TGTGCCAGCAGCTTAGTACCCGCGGACAGGGATAAGGCATGGGGCTACACCTTC. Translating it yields CASSLVPADRDKAWGYTF. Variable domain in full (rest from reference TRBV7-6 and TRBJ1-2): GAGVSQSPRYKVTKRGQDVALRCDPISGHVSLYWYRQALGQGPEFLTYFNYEAQQDKSGLPNDRFSAERPEGSISTLTIQRTEQRDSAMYRCASSLVPADRDKAWGYTFGSGTRLTVV.

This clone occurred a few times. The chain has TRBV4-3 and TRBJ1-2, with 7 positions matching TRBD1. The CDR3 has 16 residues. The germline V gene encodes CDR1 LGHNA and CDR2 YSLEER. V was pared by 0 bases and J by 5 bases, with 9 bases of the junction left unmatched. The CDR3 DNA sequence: TGCGCCAGCAGCCAAGATCCGAAAGGGGGCGAATATGGCTACACCTTC. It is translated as CASSQDPKGGEYGYTF.

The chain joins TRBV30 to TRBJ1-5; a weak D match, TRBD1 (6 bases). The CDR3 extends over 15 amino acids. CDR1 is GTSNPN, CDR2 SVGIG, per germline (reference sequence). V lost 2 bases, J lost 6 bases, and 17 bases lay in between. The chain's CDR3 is CAWSTPWGGIQPQHF. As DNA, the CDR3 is TGTGCCTGGAGTACGCCGTGGGGGGGCATTCAGCCCCAGCATTTT.

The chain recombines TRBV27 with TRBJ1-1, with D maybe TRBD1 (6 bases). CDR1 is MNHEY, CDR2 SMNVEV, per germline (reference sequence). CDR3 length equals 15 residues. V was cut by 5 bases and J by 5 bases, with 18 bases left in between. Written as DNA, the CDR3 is TGTGCCAGCAGTCCACAGGGAGGGCTGAGGACTGAAGCTTTCTTT. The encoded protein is CASSPQGGLRTEAFF.

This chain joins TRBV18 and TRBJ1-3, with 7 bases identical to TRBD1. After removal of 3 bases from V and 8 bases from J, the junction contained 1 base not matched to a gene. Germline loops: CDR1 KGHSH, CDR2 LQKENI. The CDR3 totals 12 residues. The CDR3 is CASSPQGDTIYF. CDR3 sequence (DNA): TGTGCCAGCTCACCCCAGGGGGACACCATATATTTT.

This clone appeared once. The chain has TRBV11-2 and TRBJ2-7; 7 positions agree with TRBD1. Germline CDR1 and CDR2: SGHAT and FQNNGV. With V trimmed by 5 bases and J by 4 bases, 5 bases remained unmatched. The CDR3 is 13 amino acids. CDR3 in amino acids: CASSATGPYEQYF. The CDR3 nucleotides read TGTGCCAGCAGCGCGACAGGGCCATACGAGCAGTACTTC.

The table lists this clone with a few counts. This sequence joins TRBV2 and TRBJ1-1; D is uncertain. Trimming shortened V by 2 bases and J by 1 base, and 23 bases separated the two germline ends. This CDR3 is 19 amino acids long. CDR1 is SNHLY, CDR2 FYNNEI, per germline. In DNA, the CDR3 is TGTGCCAGCAGTGAAATAAAACCTGGAGGGATGGCGTGGAACACTGAAGCTTTCTTT. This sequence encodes CASSEIKPGGMAWNTEAFF. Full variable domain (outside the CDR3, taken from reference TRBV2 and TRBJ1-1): EPEVTQTPSHQVTQMGQEVILRCVPISNHLYFYWYRQILGQKVEFLVSFYNNEISEKSEIFDDQFSVERPDGSNFTLKIRSTKLEDSAMYFCASSEIKPGGMAWNTEAFFGQGTRLTVV.

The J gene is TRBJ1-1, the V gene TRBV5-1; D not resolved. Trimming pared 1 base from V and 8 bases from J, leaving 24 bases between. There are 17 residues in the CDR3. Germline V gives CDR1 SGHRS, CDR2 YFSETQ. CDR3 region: CASSLIGFGSSTLEAFF. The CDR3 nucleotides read TGCGCCAGCAGCTTGATTGGTTTCGGGAGTTCCACCTTAGAAGCTTTCTTT.

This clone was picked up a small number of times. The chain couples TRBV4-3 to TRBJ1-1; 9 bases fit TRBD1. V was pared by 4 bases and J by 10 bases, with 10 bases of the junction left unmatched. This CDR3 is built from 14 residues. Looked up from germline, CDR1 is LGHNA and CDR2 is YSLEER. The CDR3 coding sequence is TGCGCCAGCAGCCGAACACAGGGGGCCGAGGCAGCTTTCTTT. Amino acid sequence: CASSRTQGAEAAFF.

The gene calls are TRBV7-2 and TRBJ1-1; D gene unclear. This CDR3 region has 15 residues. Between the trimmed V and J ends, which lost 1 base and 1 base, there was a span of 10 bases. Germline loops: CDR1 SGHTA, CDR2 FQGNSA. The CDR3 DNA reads TGTGCCAGCAGCTTAGTGTCTGGAGAGAACACTGAAGCTTTCTTT. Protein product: CASSLVSGENTEAFF.

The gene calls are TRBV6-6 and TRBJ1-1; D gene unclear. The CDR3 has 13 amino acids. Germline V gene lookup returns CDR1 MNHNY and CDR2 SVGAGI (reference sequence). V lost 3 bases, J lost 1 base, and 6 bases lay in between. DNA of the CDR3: TGTGCCAGCAGTTATCAGGAGAACACTGAAGCTTTCTTT. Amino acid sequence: CASSYQENTEAFF.

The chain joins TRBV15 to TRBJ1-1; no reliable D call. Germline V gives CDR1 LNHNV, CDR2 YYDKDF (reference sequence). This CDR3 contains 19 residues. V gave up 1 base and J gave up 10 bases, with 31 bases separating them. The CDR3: CATSRGLLAVGGHRVGAFF. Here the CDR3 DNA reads TGTGCCACCAGCAGAGGTCTGTTAGCCGTGGGCGGGCACCGGGTAGGAGCTTTCTTT.

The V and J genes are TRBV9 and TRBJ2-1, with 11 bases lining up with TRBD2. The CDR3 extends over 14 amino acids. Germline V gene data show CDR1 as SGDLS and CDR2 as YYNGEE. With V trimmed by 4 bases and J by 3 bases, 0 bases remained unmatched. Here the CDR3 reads CASSTSGGYNEQFF. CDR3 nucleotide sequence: TGTGCCAGCAGCACTAGCGGGGGCTACAATGAGCAGTTCTTC.

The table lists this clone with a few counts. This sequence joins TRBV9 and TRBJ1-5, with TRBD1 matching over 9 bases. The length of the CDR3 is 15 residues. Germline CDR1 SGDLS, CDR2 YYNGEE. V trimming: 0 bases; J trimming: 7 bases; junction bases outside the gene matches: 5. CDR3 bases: TGTGCCAGCAGCGTAGAGGAGGGACAGGGACAGCCCCAGCATTTT. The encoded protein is CASSVEEGQGQPQHF.

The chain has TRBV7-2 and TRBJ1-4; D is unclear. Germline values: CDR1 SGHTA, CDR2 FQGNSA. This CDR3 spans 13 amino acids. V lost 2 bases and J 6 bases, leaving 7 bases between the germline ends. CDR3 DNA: TGTGCCAGCAGCTTAAGGAGGGATGAAAAACTGTTTTTT. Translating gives CASSLRRDEKLFF.

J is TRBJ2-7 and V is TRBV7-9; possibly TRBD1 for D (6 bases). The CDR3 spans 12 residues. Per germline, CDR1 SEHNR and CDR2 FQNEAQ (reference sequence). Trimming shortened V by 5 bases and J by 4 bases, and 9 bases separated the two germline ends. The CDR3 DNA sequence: TGTGCCAGCAGCCTCAGGGGTTACGAGCAGTACTTC. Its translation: CASSLRGYEQYF.

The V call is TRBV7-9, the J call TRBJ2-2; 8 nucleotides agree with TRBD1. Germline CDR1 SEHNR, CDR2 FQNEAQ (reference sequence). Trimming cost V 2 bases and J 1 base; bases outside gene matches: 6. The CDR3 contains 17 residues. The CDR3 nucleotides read TGTGCCAGCAGCTTAAGAAAAGGGACAGGGAACACCGGGGAGCTGTTTTTT. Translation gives CASSLRKGTGNTGELFF.

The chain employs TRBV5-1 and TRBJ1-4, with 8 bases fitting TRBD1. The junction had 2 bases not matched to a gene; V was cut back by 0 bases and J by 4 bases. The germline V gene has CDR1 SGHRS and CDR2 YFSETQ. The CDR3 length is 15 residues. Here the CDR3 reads CASSLGDRLNEKLFF. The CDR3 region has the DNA TGCGCCAGCAGCTTGGGGGACAGGCTTAATGAAAAACTGTTTTTT.

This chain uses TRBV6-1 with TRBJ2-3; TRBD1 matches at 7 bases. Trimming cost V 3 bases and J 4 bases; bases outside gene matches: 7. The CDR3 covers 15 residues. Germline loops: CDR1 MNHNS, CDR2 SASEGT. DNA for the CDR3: TGTGCCAGCAGTGACCCCGGGACAGCTTCAGATACGCAGTATTTT. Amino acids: CASSDPGTASDTQYF.